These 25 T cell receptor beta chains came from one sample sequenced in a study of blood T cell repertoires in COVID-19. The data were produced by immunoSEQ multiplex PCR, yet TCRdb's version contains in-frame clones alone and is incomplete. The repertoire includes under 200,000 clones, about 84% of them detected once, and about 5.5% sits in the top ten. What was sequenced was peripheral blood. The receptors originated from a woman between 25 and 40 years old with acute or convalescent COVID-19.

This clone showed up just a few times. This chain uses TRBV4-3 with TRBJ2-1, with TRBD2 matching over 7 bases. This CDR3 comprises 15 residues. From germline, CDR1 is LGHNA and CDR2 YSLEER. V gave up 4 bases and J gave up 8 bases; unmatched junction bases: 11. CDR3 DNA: TGCGCCAGCAGCCCCTCCTCTAGTGGGGGGGATGAGCAGTTCTTC. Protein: CASSPSSSGGDEQFF.

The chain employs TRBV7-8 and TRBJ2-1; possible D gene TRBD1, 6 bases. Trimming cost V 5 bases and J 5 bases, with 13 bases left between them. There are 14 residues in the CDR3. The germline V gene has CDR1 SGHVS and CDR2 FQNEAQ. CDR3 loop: CASSAERQDNEQFF. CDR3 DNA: TGTGCCAGCAGCGCGGAAAGACAGGACAATGAGCAGTTCTTC.

CDR3 nucleotide sequence: TGTGCCAGCAGCCCCAACAGGGGAACAAAGACCCAGTACTTC. This gives the protein CASSPNRGTKTQYF. The V call is TRBV7-9, the J call TRBJ2-5; 7 bases match TRBD1. The V and J ends lost 5 bases and 6 bases, in that order; junction bases with no gene match: 9. The CDR3 is 14 amino acids. Germline values: CDR1 SEHNR, CDR2 FQNEAQ (reference sequence).

Here the CDR3 DNA reads TGTGCCACCCTACCGTCAGGGGGGTGGGGGGAGACCCAGTACTTC. Its protein is CATLPSGGWGETQYF. V and J are TRBV6-1 and TRBJ2-5; D might be TRBD1 (7 bases). Trimming left V 10 bases short and J 5 bases short, with 23 bases between. The CDR3 extends over 15 amino acids. Germline assignment: CDR1 MNHNS and CDR2 SASEGT.

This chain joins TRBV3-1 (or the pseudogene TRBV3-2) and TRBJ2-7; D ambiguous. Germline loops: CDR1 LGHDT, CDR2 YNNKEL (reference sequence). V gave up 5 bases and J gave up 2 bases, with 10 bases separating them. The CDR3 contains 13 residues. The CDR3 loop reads CASSVTRAYEQYF. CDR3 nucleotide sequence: TGTGCCAGCAGCGTGACAAGAGCCTACGAGCAGTACTTC.

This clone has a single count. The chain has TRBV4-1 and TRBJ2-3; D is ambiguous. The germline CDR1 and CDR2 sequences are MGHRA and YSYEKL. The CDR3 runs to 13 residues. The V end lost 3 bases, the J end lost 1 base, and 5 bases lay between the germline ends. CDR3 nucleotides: TGCGCCAGCAGCCAGTTAGGCACAGATACGCAGTATTTT. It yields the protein CASSQLGTDTQYF.

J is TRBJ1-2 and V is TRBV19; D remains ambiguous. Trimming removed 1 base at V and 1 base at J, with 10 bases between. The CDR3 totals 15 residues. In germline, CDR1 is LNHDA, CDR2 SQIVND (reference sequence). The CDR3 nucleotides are TGTGCCAGTAGTATAGTGGGAGCCATTAACTATGGCTACACCTTC. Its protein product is CASSIVGAINYGYTF. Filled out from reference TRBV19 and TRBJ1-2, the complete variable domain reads DGGITQSPKYLFRKEGQNVTLSCEQNLNHDAMYWYRQDPGQGLRLIYYSQIVNDFQKGDIAEGYSVSREKKESFPLTVTSAQKNPTAFYLCASSIVGAINYGYTFGSGTRLTVV.

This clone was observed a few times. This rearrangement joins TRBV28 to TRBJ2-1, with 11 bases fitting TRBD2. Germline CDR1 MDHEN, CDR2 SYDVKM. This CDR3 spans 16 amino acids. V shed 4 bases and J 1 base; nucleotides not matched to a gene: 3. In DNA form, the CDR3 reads TGTGCCAGCAGTTCCCTAGCGGGGGGTTCCTACAATGAGCAGTTCTTC. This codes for CASSSLAGGSYNEQFF. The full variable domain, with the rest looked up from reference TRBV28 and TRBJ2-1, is DVKVTQSSRYLVKRTGEKVFLECVQDMDHENMFWYRQDPGLGLRLIYFSYDVKMKEKGDIPEGYSVSREKKERFSLILESASTNQTSMYLCASSSLAGGSYNEQFFGPGTRLTVL.

CDR3 sequence reads: CASTHGGSRGQPQHF. The CDR3 DNA follows: TGTGCCAGCACCCACGGGGGATCAAGGGGACAGCCCCAGCATTTT. V is TRBV28 and J is TRBJ1-5; D may be TRBD1 (5 bases). Germline CDR1 reads MDHEN; CDR2 reads SYDVKM. The germline V and J ends were trimmed by 7 bases and 7 bases, with 20 bases remaining between them. The CDR3 has 15 amino acids. Drawing the rest from reference TRBV28 and TRBJ1-5, the complete variable domain is DVKVTQSSRYLVKRTGEKVFLECVQDMDHENMFWYRQDPGLGLRLIYFSYDVKMKEKGDIPEGYSVSREKKERFSLILESASTNQTSMYLCASTHGGSRGQPQHFGDGTRLSIL.

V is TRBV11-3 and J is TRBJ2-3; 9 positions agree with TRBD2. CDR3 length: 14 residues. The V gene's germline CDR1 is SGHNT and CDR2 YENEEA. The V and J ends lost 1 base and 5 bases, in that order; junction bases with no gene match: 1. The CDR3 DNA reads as TGTGCCAGCAGCTTAGCACTAGCGGGAGATACGCAGTATTTT. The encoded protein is CASSLALAGDTQYF.

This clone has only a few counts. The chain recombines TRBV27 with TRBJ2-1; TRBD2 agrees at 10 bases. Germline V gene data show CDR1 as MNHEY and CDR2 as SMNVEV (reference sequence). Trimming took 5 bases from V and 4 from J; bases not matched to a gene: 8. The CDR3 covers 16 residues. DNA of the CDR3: TGTGCCAGCAGTACGCCTAGCGGGGGAGATTACAATGAGCAGTTCTTC. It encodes CASSTPSGGDYNEQFF.

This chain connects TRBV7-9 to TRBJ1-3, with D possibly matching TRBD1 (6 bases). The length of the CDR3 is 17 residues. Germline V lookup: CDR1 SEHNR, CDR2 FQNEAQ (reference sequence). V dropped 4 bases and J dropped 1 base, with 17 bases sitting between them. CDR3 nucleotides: TGTGCCAGCAGCTCGATTGACAGGACCAGTTCTGGAAACACCATATATTTT. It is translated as CASSSIDRTSSGNTIYF.

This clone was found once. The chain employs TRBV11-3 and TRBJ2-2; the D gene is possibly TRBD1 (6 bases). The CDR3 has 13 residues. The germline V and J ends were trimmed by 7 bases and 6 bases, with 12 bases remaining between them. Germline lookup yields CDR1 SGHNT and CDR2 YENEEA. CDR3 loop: CASTSRGSGELFF. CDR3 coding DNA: TGTGCCAGCACCAGCAGGGGCTCCGGGGAGCTGTTTTTT.

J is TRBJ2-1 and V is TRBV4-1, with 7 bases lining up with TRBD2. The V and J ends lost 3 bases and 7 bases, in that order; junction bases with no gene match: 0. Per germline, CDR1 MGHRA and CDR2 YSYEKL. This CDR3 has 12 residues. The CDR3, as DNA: TGCGCCAGCAGCCAGGGGGGGAATGAGCAGTTCTTC. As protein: CASSQGGNEQFF.

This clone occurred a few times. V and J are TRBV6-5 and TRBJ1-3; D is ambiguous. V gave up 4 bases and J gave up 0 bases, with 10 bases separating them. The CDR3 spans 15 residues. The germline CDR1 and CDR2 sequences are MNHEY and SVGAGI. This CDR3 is CASSSGIGSGNTIYF. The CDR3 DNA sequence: TGTGCCAGCAGTTCGGGGATCGGCTCTGGAAACACCATATATTTT.

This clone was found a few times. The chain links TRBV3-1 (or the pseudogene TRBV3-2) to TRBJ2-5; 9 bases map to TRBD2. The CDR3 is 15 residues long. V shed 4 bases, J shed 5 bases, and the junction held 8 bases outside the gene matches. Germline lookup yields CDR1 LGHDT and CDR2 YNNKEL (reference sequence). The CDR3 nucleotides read TGTGCCAGCAGCCCTAGCGGGGTCGCGGGGGAGACCCAGTACTTC. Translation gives CASSPSGVAGETQYF.

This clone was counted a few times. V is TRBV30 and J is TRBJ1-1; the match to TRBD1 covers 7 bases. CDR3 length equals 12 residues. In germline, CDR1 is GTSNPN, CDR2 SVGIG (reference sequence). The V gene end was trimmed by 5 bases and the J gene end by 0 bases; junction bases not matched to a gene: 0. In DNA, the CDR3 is TGTGCCTGGGACAGGGTGAACACTGAAGCTTTCTTT. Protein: CAWDRVNTEAFF.

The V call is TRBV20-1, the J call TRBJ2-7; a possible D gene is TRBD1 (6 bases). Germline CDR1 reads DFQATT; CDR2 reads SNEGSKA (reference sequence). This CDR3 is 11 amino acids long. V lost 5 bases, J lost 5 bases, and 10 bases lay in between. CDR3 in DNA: TGCAGTGCTGGCAGGGGAAACGAGCAGTACTTC. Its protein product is CSAGRGNEQYF.

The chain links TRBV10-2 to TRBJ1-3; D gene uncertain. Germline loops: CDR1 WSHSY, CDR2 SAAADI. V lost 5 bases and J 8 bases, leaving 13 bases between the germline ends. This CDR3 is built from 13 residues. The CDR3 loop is CASSWASTDTIYF. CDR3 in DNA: TGCGCCAGCAGTTGGGCATCTACGGACACCATATATTTT.

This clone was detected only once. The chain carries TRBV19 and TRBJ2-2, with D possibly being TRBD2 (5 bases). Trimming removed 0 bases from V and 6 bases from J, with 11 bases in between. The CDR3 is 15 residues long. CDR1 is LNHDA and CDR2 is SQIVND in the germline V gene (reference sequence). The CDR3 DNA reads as TGTGCCAGTAGTATAGATGGGTCGCGGGCCGGGGAGCTGTTTTTT. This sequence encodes CASSIDGSRAGELFF. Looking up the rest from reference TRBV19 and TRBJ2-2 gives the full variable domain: DGGITQSPKYLFRKEGQNVTLSCEQNLNHDAMYWYRQDPGQGLRLIYYSQIVNDFQKGDIAEGYSVSREKKESFPLTVTSAQKNPTAFYLCASSIDGSRAGELFFGEGSRLTVL.

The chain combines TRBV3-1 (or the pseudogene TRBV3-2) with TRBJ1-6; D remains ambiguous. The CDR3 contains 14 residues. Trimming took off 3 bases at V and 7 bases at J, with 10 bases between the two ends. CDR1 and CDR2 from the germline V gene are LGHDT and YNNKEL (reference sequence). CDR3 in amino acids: CASSHNLGNSPLHF. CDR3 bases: TGTGCCAGCAGCCACAACCTCGGGAATTCACCCCTCCACTTT.

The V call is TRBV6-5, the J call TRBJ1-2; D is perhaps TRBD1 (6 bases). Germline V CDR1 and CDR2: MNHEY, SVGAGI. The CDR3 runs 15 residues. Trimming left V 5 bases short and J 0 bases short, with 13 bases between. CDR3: CASSRLRQANYGYTF. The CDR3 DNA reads TGTGCCAGCAGTCGTCTTAGACAGGCTAACTATGGCTACACCTTC.

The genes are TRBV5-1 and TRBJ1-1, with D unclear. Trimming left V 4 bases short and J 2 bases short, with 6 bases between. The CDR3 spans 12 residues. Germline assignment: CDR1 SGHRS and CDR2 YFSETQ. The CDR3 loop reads CASSLLNTEAFF. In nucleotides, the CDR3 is TGCGCCAGCAGCCTGTTAAACACTGAAGCTTTCTTT.

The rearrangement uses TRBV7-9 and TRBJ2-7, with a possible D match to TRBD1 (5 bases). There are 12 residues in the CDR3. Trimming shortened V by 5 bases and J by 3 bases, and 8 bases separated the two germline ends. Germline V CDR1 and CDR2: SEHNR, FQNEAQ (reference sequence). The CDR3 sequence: CASSEDNYEQYF. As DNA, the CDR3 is TGTGCCAGCAGCGAGGACAACTACGAGCAGTACTTC.

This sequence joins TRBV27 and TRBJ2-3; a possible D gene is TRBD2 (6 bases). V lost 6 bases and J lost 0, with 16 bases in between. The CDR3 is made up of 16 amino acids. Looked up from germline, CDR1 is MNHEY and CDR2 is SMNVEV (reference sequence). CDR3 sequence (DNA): TGTGCCAGCAGGGAGGGGACTGGCTGGAGCACAGATACGCAGTATTTT. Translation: CASREGTGWSTDTQYF.